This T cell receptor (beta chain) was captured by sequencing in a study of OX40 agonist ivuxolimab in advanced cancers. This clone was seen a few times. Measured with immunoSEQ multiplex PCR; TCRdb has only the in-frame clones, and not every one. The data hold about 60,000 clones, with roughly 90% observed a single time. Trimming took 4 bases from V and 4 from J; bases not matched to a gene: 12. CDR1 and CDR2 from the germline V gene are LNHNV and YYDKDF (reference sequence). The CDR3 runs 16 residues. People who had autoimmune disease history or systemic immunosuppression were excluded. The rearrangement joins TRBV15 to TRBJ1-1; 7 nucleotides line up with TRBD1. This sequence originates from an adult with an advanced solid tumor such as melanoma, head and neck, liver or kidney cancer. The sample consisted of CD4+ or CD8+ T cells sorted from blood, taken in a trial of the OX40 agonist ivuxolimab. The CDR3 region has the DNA TGTGCCACCAGCACCCGACAGGGTAACAGAGGCACTGAAGCTTTCTTT. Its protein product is CATSTRQGNRGTEAFF.